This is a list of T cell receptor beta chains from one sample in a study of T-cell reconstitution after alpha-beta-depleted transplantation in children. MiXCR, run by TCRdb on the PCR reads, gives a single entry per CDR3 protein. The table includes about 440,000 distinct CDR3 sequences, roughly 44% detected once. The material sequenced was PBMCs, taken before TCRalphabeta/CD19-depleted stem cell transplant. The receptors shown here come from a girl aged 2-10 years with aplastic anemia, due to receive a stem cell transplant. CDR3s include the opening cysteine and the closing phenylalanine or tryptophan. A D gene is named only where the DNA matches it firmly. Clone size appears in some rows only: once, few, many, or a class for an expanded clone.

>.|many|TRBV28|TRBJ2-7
CASSLRAPVRVAYEQYF
TGTGCCAGCAGTTTACGGGCACCCGTTCGGGTGGCCTACGAGCAGTACTTC
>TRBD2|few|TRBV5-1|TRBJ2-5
CASSDLAGGPETQYF
TGCGCCAGCAGCGACCTAGCGGGGGGGCCAGAGACCCAGTACTTC
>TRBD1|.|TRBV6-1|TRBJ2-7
CANRPPGGSSMQYF
TGTGCCAACCGCCCCCCAGGGGGCAGTTCCATGCAGTACTTC
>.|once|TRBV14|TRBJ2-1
CASSQGRLAEQFF
TGTGCCAGCAGCCAAGGAAGGTTAGCGGAGCAGTTCTTC
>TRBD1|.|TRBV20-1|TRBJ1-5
CSAFTGGQPQHF
TGCAGTGCGTTTACAGGGGGTCAGCCCCAGCATTTT
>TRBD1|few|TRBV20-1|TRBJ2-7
CSARGDRAYEQYF
TGCAGTGCTAGGGGGGACAGGGCCTACGAGCAGTACTTC
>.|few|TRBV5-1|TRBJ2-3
CASSEGGTDTQYF
TGCGCCAGCAGCGAGGGGGGCACAGATACGCAGTATTTT
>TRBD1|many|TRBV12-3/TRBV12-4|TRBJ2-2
CAGRTGANTGELFF
TGTGCCGGACGAACAGGGGCGAACACCGGGGAGCTGTTTTTT
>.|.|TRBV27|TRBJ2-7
CASKGGREGPYEQYF
TGTGCCAGCAAAGGGGGGAGGGAGGGTCCCTACGAGCAGTACTTC
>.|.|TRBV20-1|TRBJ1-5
CSASPGSNQPQHF
TGCAGTGCTAGTCCGGGCTCCAATCAGCCCCAGCATTTT
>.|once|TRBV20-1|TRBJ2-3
CSERPGGGDTQYF
TGCAGTGAAAGGCCGGGGGGCGGGGATACGCAGTATTTT
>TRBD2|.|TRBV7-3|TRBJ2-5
CASRPSGGAGETQYF
TGTGCCAGCAGACCTAGCGGGGGGGCCGGAGAGACCCAGTACTTC